The clone carrying this TCR beta chain was observed many times. TCR beta CDR3 regions were amplified from RNA. HTBI primers were used for first-round RT-PCR of the TCR CDR3. TCRdb reprocessed the multiplex PCR reads via MiXCR and lists one record per CDR3 protein. The profile covers about 290,000 distinct CDR3 sequences, with about 14% appearing a single time and 7.8% taken by the ten largest. The record originates from a study of T cells in Graves' hyperthyroidism and ophthalmopathy. Study-wide context: At the time of initial diagnosis and before any treatment, peripheral blood was collected.

The origin of this receptor is a woman in her twenties or thirties with Graves' hyperthyroidism that later progressed to Graves' ophthalmopathy. Sequences were obtained from blood.

The chain's CDR3 is CSVEGLEYEQYF. CDR3 nucleotide sequence: TGCAGCGTTGAAGGACTAGAGTACGAGCAGTACTTC. The genes are TRBV29-1 and TRBJ2-7; maybe TRBD2 (6 bases). The CDR3 has 12 residues. Germline loops: CDR1 SQVTM, CDR2 ANQGSEA. V shed 1 base and J shed 4 bases, with 8 bases lying between them.